This passage covers 23 T cell receptor beta chains from one sample sequenced in a study of T cells in Graves' hyperthyroidism and ophthalmopathy. RNA transcripts were the template for amplifying TCR beta CDR3 regions. A first-round RT-PCR of the TCR CDR3 used the HTBI primer set. TCRdb recomputed calls from the multiplex PCR reads with MiXCR, one row per CDR3 protein. This sample carries about 420,000 distinct CDR3 sequences, approximately 14% of them seen once, and the ten largest clones take around 14%. The material sequenced was blood. Receptors were obtained from a woman aged 18-30 years with Graves' hyperthyroidism.

In this sample, this clonotype turned up many times. The genes are TRBV5-1 and TRBJ2-1; 8 bases fit TRBD2. The CDR3 is made up of 18 amino acids. V lost 0 bases and J lost 4; bases outside the gene matches: 12. Germline V lookup: CDR1 SGHRS, CDR2 YFSETQ. As DNA, the CDR3 is TGCGCCAGCAGCTTGGACCCAGACAGCGGGAGTGGATACAATGAGCAGTTCTTC. This translates into CASSLDPDSGSGYNEQFF. Full variable domain (remainder filled in from reference TRBV5-1 and TRBJ2-1): KAGVTQTPRYLIKTRGQQVTLSCSPISGHRSVSWYQQTPGQGLQFLFEYFSETQRNKGNFPGRFSGRQFSNSRSEMNVSTLELGDSALYLCASSLDPDSGSGYNEQFFGPGTRLTVL.

This clonotype occurred many times. The chain couples TRBV12-3 or TRBV12-4 to TRBJ1-2, with D tentatively TRBD1 (6 bases). Trimming took 5 bases from V and 4 from J, leaving 14 bases between them. There are 14 residues in the CDR3. The CDR3 reads CASSRTEDSYGYTF. The DNA for the CDR3 is TGTGCCAGCAGTCGGACGGAGGACAGCTATGGCTACACCTTC.

V and J are TRBV9 and TRBJ2-2, with 8 bases matching TRBD2. The CDR3 totals 17 residues. Germline trimming cut 2 bases from V and 6 bases from J; bases unmatched to any gene: 12. From germline, CDR1 is SGDLS and CDR2 YYNGEE. CDR3 DNA: TGTGCCAGCAGCGTGGGCAGCGGGAGAACTGGGGCCGGGGAGCTGTTTTTT. Translating it yields CASSVGSGRTGAGELFF.

The CDR3 DNA follows: TGCGCCAGCAGCCAAGAGGTGCAGGGGGCGTACTATGGCTACACCTTC. This sequence encodes CASSQEVQGAYYGYTF. The chain recombines TRBV4-1 with TRBJ1-2; TRBD1 aligns across 8 bases. Germline V gives CDR1 MGHRA, CDR2 YSYEKL. J gave up 3 bases and V 0 bases, and 6 bases lay outside the gene matches. The CDR3 is 16 residues long.

The rearrangement uses TRBV6-1 and TRBJ2-5; possibly TRBD2 for D (5 bases). The germline CDR1 and CDR2 sequences are MNHNS and SASEGT. CDR3 length: 10 residues. CDR3 nucleotides: TGTGCGGGCGGGCAAGAGACCCAGTACTTC. Amino acids: CAGGQETQYF.

At least ten counts were recorded for this clonotype. The V and J genes are TRBV2 and TRBJ1-1, with a tentative D call TRBD1 (6 bases). The CDR3 consists of 13 residues. Trimming took off 4 bases at V and 6 bases at J, with 12 bases between the two ends. Germline V gene lookup returns CDR1 SNHLY and CDR2 FYNNEI. The CDR3 DNA follows: TGTGCCAGCAGTGTTGGGGGCTGGGCTGAAGCTTTCTTT. Its protein is CASSVGGWAEAFF. The variable domain in full, with the rest retrieved from reference TRBV2 and TRBJ1-1, is EPEVTQTPSHQVTQMGQEVILRCVPISNHLYFYWYRQILGQKVEFLVSFYNNEISEKSEIFDDQFSVERPDGSNFTLKIRSTKLEDSAMYFCASSVGGWAEAFFGQGTRLTVV.

This clonotype has more than one count but fewer than ten. The V and J genes are TRBV15 and TRBJ1-5, with TRBD1 matching over 7 bases. The CDR3 runs 15 residues. CDR1 is LNHNV, CDR2 YYDKDF, per germline (reference sequence). The ends lost 0 bases at V and 3 bases at J; junction bases unmatched: 2. CDR3 sequence: CATSREQGINQPQHF. In DNA form, the CDR3 reads TGTGCCACCAGCAGAGAACAGGGGATCAATCAGCCCCAGCATTTT.

The chain uses TRBV20-1 and TRBJ2-1; 9 bases fit TRBD1. The CDR3 consists of 15 residues. Germline assignment: CDR1 DFQATT and CDR2 SNEGSKA (reference sequence). The V gene end was trimmed by 6 bases and the J gene end by 4 bases; junction bases not matched to a gene: 10. The CDR3 bases are TGCAGTGCCCTAGCCCCGGACAGGGGTTACAATGAGCAGTTCTTC. It translates to CSALAPDRGYNEQFF.

The V call is TRBV2, the J call TRBJ2-7; TRBD1 matches at 8 bases. J gave up 6 bases and V 6 bases, and 7 bases lay outside the gene matches. This CDR3 region has 13 residues. Germline assignment: CDR1 SNHLY and CDR2 FYNNEI. CDR3 sequence: CASSGGQAFEQYF. CDR3 nucleotide sequence: TGTGCCAGCAGCGGGGGACAGGCTTTCGAGCAGTACTTC. The entire variable domain, with the rest obtained from reference TRBV2 and TRBJ2-7, is as follows: EPEVTQTPSHQVTQMGQEVILRCVPISNHLYFYWYRQILGQKVEFLVSFYNNEISEKSEIFDDQFSVERPDGSNFTLKIRSTKLEDSAMYFCASSGGQAFEQYFGPGTRLTVT.

The chain combines TRBV6-1 with TRBJ2-3; 10 bases match TRBD2. V shed 5 bases and J 0 bases; nucleotides not matched to a gene: 5. CDR1 is MNHNS and CDR2 is SASEGT in the germline V gene. CDR3 length: 16 amino acids. The CDR3 is CASSFLTSGSTDTQYF. The CDR3 DNA follows: TGTGCCAGCAGTTTTCTGACTAGCGGGAGCACAGATACGCAGTATTTT.

V and J are TRBV6-2 or TRBV6-3 and TRBJ2-7; 11 bases agree with TRBD1. Trimming removed 5 bases from V and 6 bases from J; junction bases left unmatched: 12. Germline values: CDR1 MNHEY, CDR2 SVGEGT. This CDR3 comprises 16 residues. CDR3 loop: CASSNLRGTGGAEQYF. In DNA form, the CDR3 reads TGTGCCAGCAGTAACTTACGGGGGACAGGGGGTGCCGAGCAGTACTTC.

V is TRBV7-6 and J is TRBJ2-1; 9 bases match TRBD2. Germline CDR1 is SGHVS and CDR2 is FNYEAQ. Trimming took 3 bases from V and 8 from J; bases not matched to a gene: 8. The length of the CDR3 is 15 residues. For the CDR3, the DNA is TGTGCCAGCAGCTTCGGGACTAGCCAAGGGGATGAGCAGTTCTTC. This translates into CASSFGTSQGDEQFF.

The chain has TRBV29-1 and TRBJ2-2; 15 bases agree with TRBD2. The CDR3 sequence is 15 residues long. V lost 5 bases and J lost 5; bases outside the gene matches: 3. Germline V gene data show CDR1 as SQVTM and CDR2 as ANQGSEA. This chain's CDR3 is CSVRTSGGATGELFF. CDR3 coding DNA: TGCAGCGTTCGGACTAGCGGGGGGGCGACCGGGGAGCTGTTTTTT.

This clonotype was detected only a few times. J is TRBJ1-1 and V is TRBV10-3, with D uncertain. The ends were cut back, 7 bases at V and 0 bases at J, with 9 bases in the middle. Per germline, CDR1 ENHRY and CDR2 SYGVKD. CDR3 length: 13 amino acids. CDR3 sequence reads: CAITPQLNTEAFF. CDR3 in DNA: TGTGCCATCACTCCCCAGCTGAACACTGAAGCTTTCTTT.

About this clonotype: Just one base apart from a much larger clone, this may be a read error. The chain has TRBV7-2 and TRBJ1-2; D not resolved. Germline CDR1 and CDR2: SGHTA and FQGNSA. This CDR3 contains 14 residues. The CDR3 DNA is TGTGTCAGCAGCTTAATCCAGTTAGGCTATGGCTACACCTTC. Amino acid sequence: CVSSLIQLGYGYTF.

This clonotype was recorded many times. The chain combines TRBV15 with TRBJ1-1; possibly TRBD1 for D (5 bases). This CDR3 region has 15 residues. V was clipped by 2 bases and J by 7 bases, with 17 bases between them. The germline V gene has CDR1 LNHNV and CDR2 YYDKDF (reference sequence). The chain's CDR3 is CATSRKMGDGGEAFF. The CDR3 nucleotides read TGTGCCACCAGCAGAAAGATGGGGGATGGTGGTGAAGCTTTCTTT.

The chain is built from TRBV4-3 and TRBJ2-7, with a weak D call TRBD1 (5 bases). V lost 3 bases, J lost 2 bases, and 11 bases lay in between. The CDR3 contains 14 residues. The germline V gene has CDR1 LGHNA and CDR2 YSLEER. The CDR3, as DNA: TGCGCCAGCAGCCACATCACAGGTACCTACGAGCAGTACTTC. As protein: CASSHITGTYEQYF.

Ten or more counts support this clonotype. The chain has TRBV5-1 and TRBJ2-6, with no clear D. The CDR3 has 14 residues. Trimming cost V 7 bases and J 4 bases, with 12 bases left between them. Germline-derived CDR1 and CDR2 are SGHRS and YFSETQ. The CDR3 is CASSPIPGANVLTF. The CDR3 nucleotides are TGCGCCAGCTCCCCTATTCCCGGGGCCAACGTCCTGACTTTC.

In the case of this clonotype: The CDR3 ends on some other residue instead of the conserved phenylalanine or tryptophan, so this is likely a read error. This chain joins TRBV20-1 and TRBJ1-2; 7 bases line up with TRBD1. Germline V CDR1 and CDR2: DFQATT, SNEGSKA (reference sequence). V was clipped by 6 bases and J by 4 bases; unmatched bases: 5. The CDR3 covers 12 residues. The CDR3 bases are TGCAGTGCAACCACAGGGGCCTATGGCTACACCCTC. Its translation is CSATTGAYGYTL.

A few counts support this clonotype. V usage is TRBV12-3 or TRBV12-4 and J usage is TRBJ2-2, with 7 nucleotides matching TRBD1. The CDR3 runs 15 residues. J gave up 4 bases and V 5 bases, and 7 bases lay outside the gene matches. The CDR3 loop reads CASSPRQGSTGELFF. CDR3 in DNA: TGTGCCAGCAGTCCCAGACAGGGTAGCACCGGGGAGCTGTTTTTT.

This clonotype was detected many times. This chain joins TRBV20-1 and TRBJ1-1; D is undetermined. The CDR3 spans 15 residues. The ends were cut back, 5 bases at V and 1 base at J, with 17 bases in the middle. Germline lookup yields CDR1 DFQATT and CDR2 SNEGSKA (reference sequence). The CDR3 coding sequence is TGCAGTGCTCCAAACCGGGCCCACTCGAACACTGAAGCTTTCTTT. Protein sequence: CSAPNRAHSNTEAFF.

The sample holds many counts of this clonotype. J is TRBJ1-4 and V is TRBV5-6; perhaps TRBD1 as D (6 bases). The germline gives CDR1 SGHDT, CDR2 YYEEEE. The ends were cut back, 0 bases at V and 4 bases at J, with 13 bases in the middle. The CDR3 totals 16 residues. The CDR3 DNA sequence: TGTGCCAGCAGCTTGGGGCGGCAGGGGCGTAATGAAAAACTGTTTTTT. This encodes CASSLGRQGRNEKLFF.

There are many counts of this clonotype. V is TRBV6-2 or TRBV6-3 and J is TRBJ1-1, with D tentatively TRBD1 (5 bases). CDR1 and CDR2 from the germline V gene are MNHEY and SVGEGT. Deletions cut 2 bases from V and 1 base from J, with 11 bases between. CDR3 length: 15 amino acids. For the CDR3, the DNA is TGTGCCAGCAGTTACGGGCCTCAGGGGAACACTGAAGCTTTCTTT. Its protein product is CASSYGPQGNTEAFF.